These 2 T cell receptor beta chains originate from one sample sequenced in a study of human T cells and chemical hapten exposure. Time point specified: patch test 1, 2 weeks after DPC sensitization. Treatment noted: therapeutic diphenylcyclopropenone sensitization with weekly scalp DPC. TCRdb used MiXCR to reprocess the RACE reads, holding one entry per CDR3 protein. Of tens of thousands of distinct CDR3 sequences listed, 9.8% are singletons. The input for sequencing was whole blood, taken in connection with sensitization to the hapten diphenylcyclopropenone (DPC). The receptors here all came from a middle-aged woman with alopecia areata. Some clones in this sample may be carry-over from other donors' samples.

This clonotype has ten or more counts. The genes are TRBV7-2 and TRBJ2-7; TRBD2 matches 10 bases. The germline gives CDR1 SGHTA, CDR2 FQGNSA. The CDR3 has 15 amino acids. Germline trimming cut 5 bases from V and 0 bases from J; bases unmatched to any gene: 4. Here the CDR3 DNA reads TGTGCCAGCAGCCCTACTAGCGGGGTCTCCTACGAGCAGTACTTC. Protein sequence: CASSPTSGVSYEQYF. The whole variable domain, filled in from reference TRBV7-2 and TRBJ2-7, reads GAGVSQSPSNKVTEKGKDVELRCDPISGHTALYWYRQSLGQGLEFLIYFQGNSAPDKSGLPSDRFSAERTGGSVSTLTIQRTQQEDSAVYLCASSPTSGVSYEQYFGPGTRLTVT.

This clonotype was seen many times. The chain is built from TRBV5-4 and TRBJ1-1; 8 nucleotides match TRBD1. Losses at the gene ends were 0 bases for V and 1 base for J; bases not matched to a gene: 2. The CDR3 length is 15 residues. CDR1 SGHNT and CDR2 YYREEE come from the germline V gene (reference sequence). In nucleotides, the CDR3 is TGTGCCAGCAGCTTGGGCGGACAGGGGAACACTGAAGCTTTCTTT. The encoded protein is CASSLGGQGNTEAFF.